This T cell receptor (beta chain) comes out of a study of OX40 agonist ivuxolimab in advanced cancers. Profiling relied on immunoSEQ multiplex PCR, and the TCRdb table lists in-frame clones only, not all of them. The table includes about 26,000 clones, 65% to 80% detected once. Trimming stripped 0 bases from V and 4 bases from J, with 15 bases between. From germline, CDR1 is KGHSH and CDR2 LQKENI. The CDR3 loop spans 17 amino acids. The rearrangement links TRBV18 to TRBJ2-2, with D perhaps given as TRBD1 or TRBD2 (6 bases each). Material: CD4+ or CD8+ T cells sorted from blood, obtained in a trial of the OX40 agonist ivuxolimab. The receptor was derived from an adult with an advanced solid tumor such as melanoma, head and neck, liver or kidney cancer. The CDR3 sequence is CASSPPMGGAGTGELFF. The CDR3 coding sequence is TGTGCCAGCTCACCACCGATGGGGGGCGCCGGCACCGGGGAGCTGTTTTTT.